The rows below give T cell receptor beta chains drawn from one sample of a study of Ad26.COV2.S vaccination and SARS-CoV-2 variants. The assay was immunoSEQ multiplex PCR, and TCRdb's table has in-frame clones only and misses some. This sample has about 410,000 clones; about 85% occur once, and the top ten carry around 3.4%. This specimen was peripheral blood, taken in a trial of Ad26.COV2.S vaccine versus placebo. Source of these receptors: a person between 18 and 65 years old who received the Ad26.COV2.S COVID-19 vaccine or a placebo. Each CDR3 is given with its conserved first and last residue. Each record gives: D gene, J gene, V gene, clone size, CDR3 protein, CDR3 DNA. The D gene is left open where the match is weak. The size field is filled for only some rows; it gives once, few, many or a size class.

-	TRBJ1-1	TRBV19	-	CASSIFGQHISKNTEAFF	TGTGCCAGTAGTATCTTTGGTCAGCACATATCTAAGAACACTGAAGCTTTCTTT
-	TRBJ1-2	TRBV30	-	CAWSMGTRRSGYTF	TGTGCCTGGAGTATGGGGACACGGCGGTCGGGCTACACCTTC
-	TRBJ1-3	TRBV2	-	CASSDSSGNTIYF	TGTGCCAGCAGTGACAGCTCTGGAAACACCATATATTTT
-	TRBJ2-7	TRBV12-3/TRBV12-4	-	CASRVEGYDKQYF	TGTGCCAGCAGGGTTGAGGGCTACGACAAGCAGTACTTC
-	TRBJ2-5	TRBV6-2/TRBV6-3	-	CASSYSLYSQETQYF	TGTGCCAGCAGTTACTCGTTATACAGTCAAGAGACCCAGTACTTC
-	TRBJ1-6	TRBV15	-	CATSVTRVSSSYNSPLHF	TGTGCCACCAGCGTTACCAGGGTGTCAAGCTCCTATAATTCACCCCTCCACTTT
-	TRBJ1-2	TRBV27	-	CASSSPGEVGGYTF	TGTGCCAGCAGTTCCCCCGGGGAGGTGGGTGGCTACACCTTC
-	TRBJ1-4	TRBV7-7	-	CASSLSPREKLFF	TGTGCTAGCAGCCTTTCTCCCAGGGAAAAACTGTTTTTT
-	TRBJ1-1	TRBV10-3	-	CAASEGVNTEAFF	TGTGCCGCGTCGGAAGGGGTGAACACTGAAGCTTTCTTT
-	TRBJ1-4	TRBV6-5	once	CASSSGDPGEKLFF	TGTGCCAGCAGTTCCGGCGACCCCGGTGAAAAACTGTTTTTT
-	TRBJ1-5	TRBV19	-	CASNLVGDVGQPQHF	TGTGCCAGTAATTTGGTGGGGGATGTGGGTCAGCCCCAGCATTTT
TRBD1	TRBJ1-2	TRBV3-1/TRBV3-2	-	CASRQQGAHNYGYTF	TGTGCCAGCAGACAACAGGGGGCGCACAACTATGGCTACACCTTC
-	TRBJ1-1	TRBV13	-	CASSLGRRMNTEAFF	TGTGCCAGCAGCTTAGGCCGGCGTATGAACACTGAAGCTTTCTTT
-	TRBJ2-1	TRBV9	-	CASSPLSRDTAYNEQFF	TGTGCCAGCAGCCCACTAAGCCGGGACACCGCCTACAATGAGCAGTTCTTC
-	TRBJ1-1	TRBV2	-	CASKQARMNTEAFF	TGTGCCAGCAAACAGGCCCGCATGAACACTGAAGCTTTCTTT
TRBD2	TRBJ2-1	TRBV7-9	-	CASSSWTSMGEQFF	TGTGCCAGCAGCTCCTGGACTAGCATGGGTGAGCAGTTCTTC
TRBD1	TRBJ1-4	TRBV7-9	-	CASSPLIRRGDEKLFF	TGTGCCAGCAGCCCACTCATCCGCAGGGGGGATGAAAAACTGTTTTTT
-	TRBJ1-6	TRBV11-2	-	CASSAIPNSPLHF	TGTGCCAGCAGCGCGATACCCAATTCACCCCTCCACTTT
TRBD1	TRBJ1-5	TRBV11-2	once	CASSLSAGGDQPQHF	TGTGCCAGCAGCTTATCCGCAGGGGGGGATCAGCCCCAGCATTTT
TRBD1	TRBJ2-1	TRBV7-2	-	CASRLGQGTYNEQFF	TGTGCCAGCAGACTGGGACAGGGGACCTACAATGAGCAGTTCTTC
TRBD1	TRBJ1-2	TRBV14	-	CASSQVTGQGGRVYGYTF	TGTGCCAGCAGCCAGGTAACGGGACAGGGTGGTAGGGTATATGGCTACACCTTC
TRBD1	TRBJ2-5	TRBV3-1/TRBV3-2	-	CASSQVGQGFGQETQYF	TGTGCCAGCAGCCAGGTCGGACAGGGCTTCGGCCAAGAGACCCAGTACTTC
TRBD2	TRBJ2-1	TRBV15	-	CATSRDKSSGGSFRGEQFF	TGTGCCACCAGCAGAGATAAGTCTAGCGGGGGCTCATTTAGGGGTGAGCAGTTCTTC
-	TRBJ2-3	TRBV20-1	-	CSAAGDTQYF	TGCAGTGCCGCGGGAGATACGCAGTATTTT
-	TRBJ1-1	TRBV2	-	CASTQTPTGQAFF	TGTGCCAGCACCCAAACCCCAACAGGGCAAGCTTTCTTT
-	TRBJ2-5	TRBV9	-	CASSVGIQETQYF	TGTGCCAGCAGCGTAGGGATCCAAGAGACCCAGTACTTC
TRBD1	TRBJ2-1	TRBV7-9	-	CARGTGAGNEQFF	TGTGCCAGGGGGACAGGGGCCGGGAATGAGCAGTTCTTC
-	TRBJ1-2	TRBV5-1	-	CASSFNGASLNYGYTF	TGCGCCAGCAGTTTCAATGGGGCCAGCCTCAACTATGGCTACACCTTC
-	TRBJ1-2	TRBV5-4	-	CASSLGSAYGYTF	TGTGCCAGCAGCTTGGGGTCAGCCTATGGCTACACCTTC
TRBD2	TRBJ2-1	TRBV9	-	CASSVGLAGLYNEQFF	TGTGCCAGCAGCGTAGGGCTAGCGGGGTTGTACAATGAGCAGTTCTTC
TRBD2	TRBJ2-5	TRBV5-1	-	CASSQLAGDETQYF	TGCGCCAGCAGTCAACTAGCGGGGGACGAGACCCAGTACTTC
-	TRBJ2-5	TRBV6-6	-	CASSYSRTTKETQYF	TGTGCCAGCAGTTACTCAAGGACTACCAAAGAGACCCAGTACTTC
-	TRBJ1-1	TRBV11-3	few	CASSLGGDTEAFF	TGTGCCAGCAGCCTCGGGGGGGACACTGAAGCTTTCTTT